This is a list of T cell receptor beta chains from one sample in a study of blood T cell repertoires in COVID-19. Assay used: immunoSEQ multiplex PCR; TCRdb lists only in-frame clones, some missing. There are 100,000 or so clones in the sample; 86% occur only once, and 2% to 3% lies in the top ten. Sequenced material: PBMCs or T cells enriched from blood (not recorded which). These receptors all stem from a woman in her forties or fifties who had recovered from COVID-19. CDR3s include the opening cysteine and the closing phenylalanine or tryptophan. The D gene is left open where the match is weak. The size entry is marked missing in some rows and otherwise reads once, few, many or a size class.

TRBV18	TRBD1	NA	TRBJ1-2	CASSPPLLGTGGNGYTF	TGTGCCAGCTCACCACCGTTATTAGGGACAGGAGGAAATGGCTACACCTTC
TRBV4-1	NA	NA	TRBJ2-5	CASSQVIHPGETQYF	TGCGCCAGCAGCCAAGTCATTCACCCGGGGGAGACCCAGTACTTC
TRBV28	TRBD1	few	TRBJ1-2	CASSFIGTATNYGYTF	TGTGCCAGCAGTTTTATCGGGACAGCGACTAACTATGGCTACACCTTC
TRBV28	NA	NA	TRBJ1-5	CASSTPRTANDQPQHF	TGTGCCAGCAGTACGCCGCGGACAGCCAATGATCAGCCCCAGCATTTT
TRBV19	NA	once	TRBJ1-3	CASSIHRSSGNTIYF	TGTGCCAGTAGTATCCACAGATCCTCTGGAAACACCATATATTTT
TRBV4-1	TRBD1	NA	TRBJ1-3	CASSNPGGGNTIYF	TGCGCCAGCTCCAACCCAGGGGGCGGAAACACCATATATTTT
TRBV7-9	NA	NA	TRBJ1-2	CASSPYFLTRTSYNYGYTF	TGTGCCAGCAGCCCTTATTTTCTAACAAGGACATCCTATAACTATGGCTACACCTTC
TRBV27	TRBD1	once	TRBJ1-5	CASSIYRGNQPQHF	TGTGCCAGCAGTATCTACAGGGGAAATCAGCCCCAGCATTTT
TRBV9	TRBD1	NA	TRBJ2-2	CASSGYGTGFKGGELFF	TGTGCCAGCAGCGGGTACGGGACAGGGTTCAAGGGCGGGGAGCTGTTTTTT
TRBV27	TRBD1	NA	TRBJ1-4	CASSFVLTGTVNEKLFF	TGTGCCAGCAGTTTTGTCCTCACCGGGACAGTTAATGAAAAACTGTTTTTT
TRBV6-5	NA	NA	TRBJ1-4	CASRLLGTSNEKLFF	TGTGCCAGCAGACTCCTAGGGACATCGAATGAAAAACTGTTTTTT
TRBV7-3	NA	few	TRBJ1-2	CASSLGRGYGYTF	TGTGCCAGCAGCTTAGGGCGGGGTTATGGCTACACCTTC
TRBV19	NA	few	TRBJ1-5	CASNPQGNSNQPQHF	TGTGCCAGTAACCCGCAGGGGAATAGCAATCAGCCCCAGCATTTT
TRBV12-3/TRBV12-4	NA	NA	TRBJ1-2	CASSLTDDYGYTF	TGTGCCAGCAGTTTGACAGATGACTATGGCTACACCTTC
TRBV2	NA	NA	TRBJ2-1	CASSVQVYNEQFF	TGTGCCAGCAGTGTACAGGTATACAATGAGCAGTTCTTC
TRBV9	NA	once	TRBJ1-6	CASSFRLNSPLHF	TGTGCCAGCAGCTTCCGACTCAATTCACCCCTCCACTTT
TRBV19	NA	once	TRBJ2-3	CASRSRRGSDTQYF	TGTGCCAGTAGGAGTCGGCGGGGTTCAGATACGCAGTATTTT
TRBV28	NA	NA	TRBJ2-3	CASSLVELSTDTQYF	TGTGCCAGCAGTTTAGTAGAGCTTAGCACAGATACGCAGTATTTT
TRBV9	TRBD1	NA	TRBJ2-7	CASSVEQGQGARQYF	TGTGCCAGCAGCGTTGAACAGGGGCAAGGTGCTCGGCAGTACTTC
TRBV7-3	NA	NA	TRBJ2-7	CASSLITSSVQYF	TGTGCCAGCAGCCTCATCACTAGTTCAGTGCAGTACTTC
TRBV6-1	NA	NA	TRBJ1-1	CASSESHTEAFF	TGTGCCAGCAGTGAAAGCCACACTGAAGCTTTCTTT
TRBV12-3/TRBV12-4	NA	NA	TRBJ1-5	CASSVGGGQPQHF	TGTGCCAGCAGCGTCGGGGGTGGACAGCCCCAGCATTTT
TRBV3-1/TRBV3-2	TRBD1	NA	TRBJ2-6	CASRLDRPGANVLTF	TGTGCCAGCAGACTGGACAGGCCTGGGGCCAACGTCCTGACTTTC
TRBV7-9	NA	NA	TRBJ1-1	CASSLAEAEAFF	TGTGCCAGCAGCTTAGCGGAGGCTGAAGCTTTCTTT
TRBV4-1	TRBD1	NA	TRBJ2-3	CASSPDREGGWSADTQYF	TGCGCCAGCAGCCCCGACAGGGAAGGAGGTTGGAGCGCAGATACGCAGTATTTT
TRBV27	NA	NA	TRBJ2-7	CASSYPRAGIYEQYF	TGTGCCAGCAGCTATCCACGGGCAGGGATCTACGAGCAGTACTTC
TRBV6-5	TRBD2	NA	TRBJ2-3	CASSYVAGVGTDTQYF	TGTGCCAGCAGTTACGTAGCGGGAGTCGGAACAGATACGCAGTATTTT
TRBV5-1	NA	few	TRBJ2-6	CASSLTGNSGANVLTF	TGCGCCAGCAGCTTAACCGGGAACTCTGGGGCCAACGTCCTGACTTTC
TRBV3-1/TRBV3-2	NA	NA	TRBJ1-4	CASSQQGGNEKLFF	TGTGCCAGCAGCCAACAAGGGGGTAATGAAAAACTGTTTTTT
TRBV6-5	NA	NA	TRBJ1-1	CASSYSRGDRYTEAFF	TGTGCCAGCAGTTACTCCAGGGGTGATAGGTACACTGAAGCTTTCTTT
TRBV19	TRBD2	NA	TRBJ2-3	CASSIGGGRTTDTQYF	TGTGCCAGTAGTATAGGGGGCGGGAGGACCACAGATACGCAGTATTTT
TRBV5-1	TRBD2	NA	TRBJ2-1	CASSGGGQSEQFF	TGCGCCAGCAGCGGGGGAGGGCAATCTGAGCAGTTCTTC
TRBV7-2	TRBD1	NA	TRBJ2-1	CASSLGLRDRADEQFF	TGTGCCAGCAGCTTAGGGCTTAGAGACAGGGCCGATGAGCAGTTCTTC
TRBV5-4	NA	NA	TRBJ2-7	CASSYKGGVGEQYF	TGTGCCAGCAGCTACAAAGGAGGGGTGGGCGAGCAGTACTTC
TRBV28	TRBD2	NA	TRBJ2-3	CASSAPSGGRFGTQYF	TGTGCCAGCAGTGCCCCTAGCGGGGGGCGGTTCGGTACGCAGTATTTT
TRBV19	NA	once	TRBJ1-1	CASSEMGEGATEAFF	TGTGCCAGTAGTGAGATGGGTGAGGGTGCCACTGAAGCTTTCTTT
TRBV6-5	NA	NA	TRBJ1-1	CASCVGGRTEAFF	TGTGCCAGTTGTGTGGGGGGGAGGACTGAAGCTTTCTTT
TRBV9	NA	NA	TRBJ1-1	CASSVGSRVGGGNTEAFF	TGTGCCAGCAGCGTAGGCTCCAGAGTCGGGGGTGGGAACACTGAAGCTTTCTTT
TRBV5-4	TRBD2	NA	TRBJ2-1	CASSLTSGSWSEQFF	TGTGCCAGCAGCCTAACTAGCGGGAGCTGGAGTGAGCAGTTCTTC
TRBV5-1	NA	once	TRBJ2-1	CASSLAMGRDSGNEQFF	TGCGCCAGCAGCTTGGCCATGGGTCGGGATTCTGGCAATGAGCAGTTCTTC
TRBV30	NA	NA	TRBJ1-2	CAWNPQGNYGYTF	TGTGCCTGGAATCCACAGGGAAACTATGGCTACACCTTC
TRBV6-5	TRBD1	medium-sized	TRBJ2-3	CASTSGQGTDTQYF	TGTGCCAGCACCTCGGGACAGGGAACAGATACGCAGTATTTT
TRBV3-1/TRBV3-2	NA	NA	TRBJ2-5	CASSQTRETQYF	TGTGCCAGCAGCCAAACGCGGGAGACCCAGTACTTC
TRBV5-5	TRBD2	NA	TRBJ2-3	CASSLVLAGGTDTQYF	TGTGCCAGCAGCTTGGTTCTAGCGGGGGGCACAGATACGCAGTATTTT
TRBV18	NA	NA	TRBJ1-5	CASSPLQTDQPQHF	TGTGCCAGCTCGCCACTCCAAACGGATCAGCCCCAGCATTTT
TRBV6-2/TRBV6-3	NA	once	TRBJ1-3	CASSYGEGVGNTIYF	TGTGCCAGCAGTTATGGGGAGGGGGTTGGAAACACCATATATTTT
TRBV18	NA	NA	TRBJ2-1	CASSLGALAEQFF	TGTGCCAGCTCACTAGGGGCCCTCGCAGAGCAGTTCTTC
TRBV2	NA	NA	TRBJ1-6	CAFNGGGNSPLHF	TGTGCTTTCAACGGGGGGGGGAATTCACCCCTCCACTTT
TRBV20-1	NA	NA	TRBJ2-3	CSASILDTSTDTQYF	TGCAGTGCTAGTATCTTAGACACTAGCACAGATACGCAGTATTTT
TRBV6-5	NA	NA	TRBJ1-3	CASRGQQGNTIYF	TGTGCCAGCAGAGGACAGCAAGGAAACACCATATATTTT
TRBV28	NA	NA	TRBJ2-1	CASSRTYNEQFF	TGTGCCAGCAGTAGGACTTACAATGAGCAGTTCTTC
TRBV11-2	TRBD1	NA	TRBJ1-2	CASSTATGVSYGYTF	TGTGCCAGCAGCACAGCAACAGGGGTCAGCTATGGCTACACCTTC
TRBV28	TRBD2	NA	TRBJ2-7	CASTQAGDEQYF	TGTGCCAGCACCCAGGCGGGGGACGAGCAGTACTTC
TRBV24-1	TRBD1	NA	TRBJ2-1	CATRTDRGQGAGYNEQFF	TGTGCCACCAGGACGGACAGGGGGCAGGGAGCCGGTTACAATGAGCAGTTCTTC